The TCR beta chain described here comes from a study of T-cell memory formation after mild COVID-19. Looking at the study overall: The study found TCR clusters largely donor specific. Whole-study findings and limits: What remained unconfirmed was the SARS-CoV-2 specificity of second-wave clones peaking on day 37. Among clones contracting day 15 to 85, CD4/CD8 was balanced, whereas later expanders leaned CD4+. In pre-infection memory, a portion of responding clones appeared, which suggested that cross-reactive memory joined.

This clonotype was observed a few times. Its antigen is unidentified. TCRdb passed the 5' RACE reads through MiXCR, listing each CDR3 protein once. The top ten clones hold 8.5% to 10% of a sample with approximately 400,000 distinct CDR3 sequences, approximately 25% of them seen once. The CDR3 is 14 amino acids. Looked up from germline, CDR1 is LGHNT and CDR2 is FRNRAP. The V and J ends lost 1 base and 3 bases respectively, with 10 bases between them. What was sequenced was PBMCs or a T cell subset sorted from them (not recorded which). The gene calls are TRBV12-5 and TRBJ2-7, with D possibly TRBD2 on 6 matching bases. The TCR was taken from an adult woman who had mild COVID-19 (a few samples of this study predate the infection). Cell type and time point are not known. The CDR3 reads CASGLAGLRYEQYF. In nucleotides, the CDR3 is TGTGCTAGTGGTTTGGCGGGACTGCGCTACGAGCAGTACTTC.